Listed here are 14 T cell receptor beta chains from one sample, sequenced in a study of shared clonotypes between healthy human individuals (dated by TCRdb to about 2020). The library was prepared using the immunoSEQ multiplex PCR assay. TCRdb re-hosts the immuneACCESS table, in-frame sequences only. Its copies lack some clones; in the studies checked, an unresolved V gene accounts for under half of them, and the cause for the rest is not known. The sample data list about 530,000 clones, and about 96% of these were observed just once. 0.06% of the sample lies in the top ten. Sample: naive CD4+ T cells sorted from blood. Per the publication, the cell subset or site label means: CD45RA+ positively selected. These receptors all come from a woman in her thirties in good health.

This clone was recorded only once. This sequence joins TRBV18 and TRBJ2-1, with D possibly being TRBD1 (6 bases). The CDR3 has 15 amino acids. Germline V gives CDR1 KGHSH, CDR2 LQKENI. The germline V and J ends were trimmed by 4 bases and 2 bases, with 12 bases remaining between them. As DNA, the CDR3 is TGTGCCAGCTCACTCTCTGGACAGCCCTACAATGAGCAGTTCTTC. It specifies CASSLSGQPYNEQFF.

The CDR3 nucleotides read TGTGCCAGCAGCTTAGGACTAGCCGGCACAGATACGCAGTATTTT. It encodes CASSLGLAGTDTQYF. The chain links TRBV7-6 to TRBJ2-3, with 7 positions matching TRBD2. J was trimmed by 1 base and V by 1 base; bases with no gene match: 2. Germline V gene lookup returns CDR1 SGHVS and CDR2 FNYEAQ. The CDR3 spans 15 residues.

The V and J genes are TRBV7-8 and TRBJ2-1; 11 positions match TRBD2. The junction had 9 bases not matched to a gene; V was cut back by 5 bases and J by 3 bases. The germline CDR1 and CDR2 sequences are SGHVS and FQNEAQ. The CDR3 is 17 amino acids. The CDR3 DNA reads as TGTGCCAGCAGCGTTAGACTAGCGGGATATATCTACAATGAGCAGTTCTTC. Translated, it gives CASSVRLAGYIYNEQFF.

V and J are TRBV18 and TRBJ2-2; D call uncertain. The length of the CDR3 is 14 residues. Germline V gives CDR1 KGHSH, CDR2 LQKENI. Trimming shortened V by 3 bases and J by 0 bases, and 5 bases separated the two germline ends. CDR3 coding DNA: TGTGCCAGCTCACCTGGCACGAACACCGGGGAGCTGTTTTTT. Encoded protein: CASSPGTNTGELFF. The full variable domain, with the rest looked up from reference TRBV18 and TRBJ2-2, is NAGVMQNPRHLVRRRGQEARLRCSPMKGHSHVYWYRQLPEEGLKFMVYLQKENIIDESGMPKERFSAEFPKEGPSILRIQQVVRGDSAAYFCASSPGTNTGELFFGEGSRLTVL.

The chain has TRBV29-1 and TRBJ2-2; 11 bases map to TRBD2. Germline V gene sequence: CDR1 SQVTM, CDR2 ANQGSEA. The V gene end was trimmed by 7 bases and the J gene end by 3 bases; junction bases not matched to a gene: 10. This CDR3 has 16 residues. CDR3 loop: CSGKSSGRGYTGELFF. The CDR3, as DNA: TGCAGCGGGAAAAGTAGCGGGAGGGGGTACACCGGGGAGCTGTTTTTT.

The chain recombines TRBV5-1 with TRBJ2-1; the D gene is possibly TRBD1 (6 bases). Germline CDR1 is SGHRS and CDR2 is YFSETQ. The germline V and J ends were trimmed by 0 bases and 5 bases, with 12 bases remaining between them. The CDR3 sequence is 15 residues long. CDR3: CASSLERTANNEQFF. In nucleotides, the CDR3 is TGCGCCAGCAGCTTGGAACGGACAGCAAACAATGAGCAGTTCTTC.

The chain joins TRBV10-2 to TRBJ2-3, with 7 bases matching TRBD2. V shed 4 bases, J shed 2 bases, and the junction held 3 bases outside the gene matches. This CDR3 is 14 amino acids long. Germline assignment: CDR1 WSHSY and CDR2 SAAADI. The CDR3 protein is CASSAGGYTDTQYF. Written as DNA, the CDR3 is TGCGCCAGCAGTGCGGGAGGATACACAGATACGCAGTATTTT.

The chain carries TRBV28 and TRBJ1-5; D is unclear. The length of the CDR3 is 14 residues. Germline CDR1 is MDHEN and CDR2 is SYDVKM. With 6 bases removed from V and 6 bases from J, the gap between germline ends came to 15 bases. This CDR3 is CASSNGEGGQPQHF. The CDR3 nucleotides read TGTGCCAGCAGCAACGGGGAGGGCGGTCAGCCCCAGCATTTT.

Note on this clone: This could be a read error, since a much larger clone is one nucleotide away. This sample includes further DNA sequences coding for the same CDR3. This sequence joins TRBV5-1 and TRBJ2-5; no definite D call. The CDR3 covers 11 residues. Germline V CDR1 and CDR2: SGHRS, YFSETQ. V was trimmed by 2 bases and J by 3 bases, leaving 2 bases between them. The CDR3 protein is CASSFEETQYF. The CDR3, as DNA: TGCGCCAGCAGCTTTGAAGAGACCCAGTACTTC. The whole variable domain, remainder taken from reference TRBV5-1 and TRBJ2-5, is KAGVTQTPRYLIKTRGQQVTLSCSPISGHRSVSWYQQTPGQGLQFLFEYFSETQRNKGNFPGRFSGRQFSNSRSEMNVSTLELGDSALYLCASSFEETQYFGPGTRLLVL.

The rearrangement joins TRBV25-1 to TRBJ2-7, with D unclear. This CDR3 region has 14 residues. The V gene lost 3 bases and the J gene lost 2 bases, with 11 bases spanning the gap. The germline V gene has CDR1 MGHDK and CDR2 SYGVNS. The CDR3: CASSEHGQPYEQYF. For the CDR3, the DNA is TGTGCCAGCAGTGAGCATGGGCAGCCCTACGAGCAGTACTTC.

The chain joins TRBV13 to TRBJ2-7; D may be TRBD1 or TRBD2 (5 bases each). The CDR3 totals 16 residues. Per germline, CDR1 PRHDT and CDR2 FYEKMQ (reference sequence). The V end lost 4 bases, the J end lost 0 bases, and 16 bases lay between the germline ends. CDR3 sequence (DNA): TGTGCCAGCAGCTCGGGCCGGGGCCGAAGCTCCTACGAGCAGTACTTC. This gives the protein CASSSGRGRSSYEQYF.

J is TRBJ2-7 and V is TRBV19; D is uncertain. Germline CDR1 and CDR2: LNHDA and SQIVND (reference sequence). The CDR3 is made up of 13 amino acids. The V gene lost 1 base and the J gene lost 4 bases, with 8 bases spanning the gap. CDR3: CASSIASTYEQYF. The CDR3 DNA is TGTGCCAGTAGTATAGCGAGTACGTACGAGCAGTACTTC.

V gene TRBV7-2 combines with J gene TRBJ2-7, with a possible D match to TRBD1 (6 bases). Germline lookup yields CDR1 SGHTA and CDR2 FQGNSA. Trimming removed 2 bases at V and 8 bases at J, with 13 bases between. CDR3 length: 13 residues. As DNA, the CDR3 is TGTGCCAGCAGCTTACCCCCGGGACAACAGCAGTACTTC. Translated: CASSLPPGQQQYF.

CDR3 nucleotides: TGTGCCAGTACCCCCCACGGACAGGGGACCTACGAGCAGTACTTC. It translates to CASTPHGQGTYEQYF. The chain employs TRBV19 and TRBJ2-7; 9 bases are a match to TRBD1. Trimming cost V 7 bases and J 2 bases; bases outside gene matches: 9. The CDR3 runs 15 residues. CDR1 and CDR2 (germline): LNHDA, SQIVND (reference sequence).